The rows below give T cell receptor beta chains drawn from one sample of a study of blood T cells in healthy people across ages. MiXCR, run by TCRdb on the 5' RACE reads, gives a single entry per CDR3 protein. The sample carries around 500,000 distinct CDR3 sequences, 45% to 55% recorded once. Sequencing was done on a sample of blood. Receptors were obtained from an elderly man in good health. The CDR3 runs from the conserved cysteine through the conserved F or W. Fields, in order: clone size, V gene, D gene, J gene, CDR3 protein, CDR3 DNA. A D gene is named only where the DNA matches it firmly. The size entry is marked missing in some rows and otherwise reads once, few, many or a size class.

>-|TRBV5-1|TRBD2|TRBJ2-3
CASSSGGGPRVTQYF
TGCGCCAGCAGCTCGGGAGGCGGCCCGAGGGTTACGCAGTATTTT
>few|TRBV7-2|TRBD2|TRBJ2-7
CASSSTSGIYEQYF
TGTGCCAGCAGCTCCACTAGCGGAATTTACGAGCAGTACTTC
>few|TRBV20-1|-|TRBJ1-2
CSAPDGGYGYTF
TGCAGTGCGCCTGACGGGGGCTATGGCTACACCTTC
>few|TRBV29-1|TRBD1|TRBJ1-2
CSVETRGLGYGYTF
TGCAGCGTTGAAACCAGGGGGCTAGGGTATGGCTACACCTTC
>-|TRBV20-1|-|TRBJ2-5
CSAGPNEETQYF
TGCAGTGCTGGGCCAAACGAAGAGACCCAGTACTTC
>few|TRBV20-1|-|TRBJ1-4
CSAESRGSGEKLFF
TGCAGTGCTGAGAGCCGGGGCTCGGGGGAAAAACTGTTTTTT
>-|TRBV7-2|-|TRBJ2-4
CASSGGDTLSPAKNIQYF
TGTGCCAGCAGCGGAGGGGACACACTCAGTCCGGCCAAAAACATTCAGTACTTC
>-|TRBV15|-|TRBJ1-5
CATSRDLGGVGQPQHF
TGCGCCACCAGCAGAGATCTGGGGGGCGTCGGTCAGCCCCAGCATTTT
>once|TRBV5-1|-|TRBJ1-2
CASSVLSQRYGYTF
TGCGCCAGCAGCGTATTGTCACAGCGCTATGGCTACACCTTC
>-|TRBV7-8|-|TRBJ2-7
CATTVGRGESYEQYF
TGTGCCACTACGGTAGGGAGAGGGGAATCCTACGAGCAGTACTTC
>once|TRBV29-1|TRBD1|TRBJ1-5
CSVPGQGGDQPQHF
TGCAGCGTTCCGGGACAGGGCGGGGATCAGCCCCAGCATTTT
>once|TRBV5-6|-|TRBJ2-7
CASSWGRSYEQYF
TGTGCCAGCAGCTGGGGCCGCTCCTACGAGCAGTACTTC
>-|TRBV30|TRBD2|TRBJ2-3
CAWSAPTSGRGAQYF
TGTGCCTGGAGTGCCCCCACTAGCGGGAGAGGGGCGCAGTATTTT
>-|TRBV11-1|-|TRBJ1-1
CASSTQTDTGAFF
TGTGCCAGCAGCACCCAGACAGACACTGGAGCTTTCTTT
>-|TRBV10-3|TRBD1|TRBJ2-7
CAIRRGTGEQYF
TGTGCCATCAGGAGAGGGACAGGCGAGCAGTACTTC
>-|TRBV20-1|TRBD2|TRBJ2-7
CSEGSGTSGRSGEQYF
TGCAGTGAGGGGTCCGGGACTAGCGGGAGATCCGGCGAGCAGTACTTC
>once|TRBV4-3|-|TRBJ1-2
CASSQSPGYGYTF
TGCGCCAGCAGCCAAAGCCCAGGCTATGGCTACACCTTC